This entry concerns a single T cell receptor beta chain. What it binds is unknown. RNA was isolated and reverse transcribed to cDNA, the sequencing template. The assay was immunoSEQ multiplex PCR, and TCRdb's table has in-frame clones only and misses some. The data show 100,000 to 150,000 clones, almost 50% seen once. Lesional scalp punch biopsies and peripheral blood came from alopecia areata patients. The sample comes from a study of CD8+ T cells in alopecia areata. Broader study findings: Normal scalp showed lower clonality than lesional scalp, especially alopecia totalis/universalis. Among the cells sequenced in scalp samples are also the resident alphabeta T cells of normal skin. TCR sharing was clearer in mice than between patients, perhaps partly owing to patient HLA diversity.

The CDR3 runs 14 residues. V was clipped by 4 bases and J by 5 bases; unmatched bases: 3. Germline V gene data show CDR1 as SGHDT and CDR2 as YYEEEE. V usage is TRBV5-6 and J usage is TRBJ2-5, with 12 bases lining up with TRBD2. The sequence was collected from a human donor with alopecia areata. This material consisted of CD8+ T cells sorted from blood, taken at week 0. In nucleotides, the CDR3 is TGTGCCAGCAGCCTAGCGGGGGGGCATGAGACCCAGTACTTC. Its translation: CASSLAGGHETQYF.